Below are 22 T cell receptor beta chains sequenced from a single sample in a study of T cells in Graves' hyperthyroidism and ophthalmopathy. What was amplified from RNA transcripts were TCR beta CDR3 regions. A first-round RT-PCR of the TCR CDR3 used the HTBI primer set. From the multiplex PCR reads, TCRdb called clonotypes with MiXCR, one entry per CDR3 protein. The repertoire holds roughly 580,000 distinct CDR3 sequences, roughly 46% seen once, with just under 8.5% in the top ten. The specimen sequenced was peripheral blood or thyroid tissue (not recorded which). These receptors came from a woman under 30 with Graves' hyperthyroidism.

This clonotype was counted only a few times. The chain uses TRBV10-3 and TRBJ1-4; possible D gene TRBD1, 6 bases. The CDR3 runs 13 residues. CDR1 ENHRY and CDR2 SYGVKD come from the germline V gene. V was trimmed by 10 bases and J by 8 bases, leaving 17 bases between them. CDR3: CASRRAGDEKLFF. Here the CDR3 DNA reads TGTGCCAGCCGTCGGGCAGGGGACGAAAAACTGTTTTTT.

The genes are TRBV7-9 and TRBJ2-7; D might be TRBD2 (6 bases). The CDR3 loop spans 13 amino acids. Germline V gene data show CDR1 as SEHNR and CDR2 as FQNEAQ (reference sequence). V was pared by 5 bases and J by 3 bases, with 11 bases between. The CDR3 DNA follows: TGTGCCAGCAGCGCCCCGGGGGACTACGAGCAGTACTTC. The encoded protein is CASSAPGDYEQYF.

This clonotype has a count of ten or more. V is TRBV24-1 and J is TRBJ2-5; 7 bases are shared with TRBD2. After removal of 3 bases from V and 7 bases from J, the junction contained 13 bases not matched to a gene. The CDR3 runs 16 residues. CDR1 KGHDR and CDR2 SFDVKD come from the germline V gene. The CDR3 DNA reads as TGTGCCACCAGTGATCCCGTCGAGGCGGGAGTGGGGACCCAGTACTTC. As protein: CATSDPVEAGVGTQYF.

The chain is built from TRBV29-1 and TRBJ2-7; 7 nucleotides line up with TRBD1. The V gene end was trimmed by 7 bases and the J gene end by 4 bases; junction bases not matched to a gene: 7. CDR1 and CDR2 from the germline V gene are SQVTM and ANQGSEA. The length of the CDR3 is 12 residues. CDR3 DNA: TGCAGCGCAACAGGGGCAGGGTACGAGCAGTACTTC. Protein: CSATGAGYEQYF.

For this clonotype: A much larger clone sits a single nucleotide away, making a read error possible. The chain carries TRBV29-1 and TRBJ2-2; TRBD1 matches 10 bases. This CDR3 is 17 amino acids long. Trimming at V came to 3 bases and at J to 6 bases, leaving 13 bases not matched to a gene. Germline CDR1 and CDR2: SQVTM and ANQGSEA. CDR3 protein: CSVDGTGVGSVAGELFF. The CDR3 region has the DNA TGCAGCGTTGACGGGACAGGGGTAGGGTCGGTCGCCGGGGAGCTGTTTTTT.

This clonotype was seen only a few times. CDR3 sequence (DNA): TGTGCCAGCAGCGTCGGAGGGTTGGACACCGGGGAGCTGTTTTTT. Its protein product is CASSVGGLDTGELFF. V is TRBV7-3 and J is TRBJ2-2; TRBD2 is a possible D gene (6 bases). This CDR3 has 15 residues. CDR1 and CDR2 from the germline V gene are SGHTA and FQGTGA. The V end lost 5 bases, the J end lost 3 bases, and 13 bases lay between the germline ends.

The chain has TRBV20-1 and TRBJ1-3, with a weak D call TRBD1 (5 bases). Looked up from germline, CDR1 is DFQATT and CDR2 is SNEGSKA (reference sequence). V lost 3 bases and J lost 0, with 15 bases in between. This CDR3 has 16 residues. In nucleotides, the CDR3 is TGCAGTGCTAGTCAGGGATTATCATACTCTGGAAACACCATATATTTT. Translated: CSASQGLSYSGNTIYF.

This clonotype has ten or more counts. The chain's CDR3 is CASAGTAGNTIYF. CDR3 bases: TGTGCCAGCGCCGGGACAGCTGGAAACACCATATATTTT. The chain recombines TRBV25-1 with TRBJ1-3; 7 nucleotides match TRBD1. CDR3 length: 13 amino acids. Germline assignment: CDR1 MGHDK and CDR2 SYGVNS. J lost 2 bases, V lost 8 bases, and 3 bases had no gene match.

This rearrangement joins TRBV7-2 to TRBJ1-5; D remains ambiguous. Germline CDR1 SGHTA, CDR2 FQGNSA. V was pared by 1 base and J by 2 bases, with 12 bases between. This CDR3 is 16 amino acids long. CDR3 in amino acids: CASSLGVGRGNQPQHF. CDR3 in DNA: TGTGCCAGCAGCTTAGGAGTGGGTCGAGGCAATCAGCCCCAGCATTTT.

The V call is TRBV5-1, the J call TRBJ2-5; maybe TRBD2 (6 bases). This CDR3 is built from 14 residues. CDR1 is SGHRS, CDR2 YFSETQ, per germline. The germline V and J ends were trimmed by 6 bases and 5 bases, with 17 bases remaining between them. The CDR3 DNA reads as TGCGCCAGCACCCGGGAGCCCCATGTGGAGACCCAGTACTTC. Translation gives CASTREPHVETQYF.

The chain couples TRBV29-1 to TRBJ2-7, with D possibly being TRBD1 (5 bases). Matching the DNA end better, TRBJ2-1 makes the J call doubtful. The CDR3 has 15 residues. Germline-derived CDR1 and CDR2 are SQVTM and ANQGSEA. CDR3 nucleotide sequence: TGCAGCGTTGAATTATCAGGGTACGGAAACTACGAGCAGTTCTTC. Translating gives CSVELSGYGNYEQFF.

The rearrangement joins TRBV24-1 to TRBJ1-2; D not resolved. With 5 bases removed from V and 1 base from J, the gap between germline ends came to 19 bases. The germline V gene encodes CDR1 KGHDR and CDR2 SFDVKD. The CDR3 spans 17 residues. CDR3 in DNA: TGTGCCACCAGTGCCAGCTCACCGCCACAGATTAACTATGGCTACACCTTC. Protein product: CATSASSPPQINYGYTF.

The rearrangement uses TRBV9 and TRBJ2-7, with D perhaps TRBD1 (6 bases). Trimming left V 4 bases short and J 2 bases short, with 13 bases between. The germline V gene encodes CDR1 SGDLS and CDR2 YYNGEE. The CDR3 extends over 14 amino acids. CDR3 sequence: CASSPQGLTYEQYF. The CDR3 DNA reads as TGTGCCAGCAGCCCTCAGGGGCTTACCTACGAGCAGTACTTC. Full variable domain (missing parts from reference TRBV9 and TRBJ2-7): DSGVTQTPKHLITATGQRVTLRCSPRSGDLSVYWYQQSLDQGLQFLIQYYNGEERAKGNILERFSAQQFPDLHSELNLSSLELGDSALYFCASSPQGLTYEQYFGPGTRLTVT.

This clonotype was picked up a small number of times. The chain is built from TRBV29-1 and TRBJ2-7; 8 nucleotides line up with TRBD1. Germline CDR1 and CDR2: SQVTM and ANQGSEA. The CDR3 runs 13 residues. V lost 6 bases, J lost 0 bases, and 4 bases stayed unmatched. In DNA form, the CDR3 reads TGCAGCGTAGGACAGGGCTTCTCCTACGAGCAGTACTTC. Translation: CSVGQGFSYEQYF.

This chain connects TRBV7-9 to TRBJ2-2; 10 positions agree with TRBD1. CDR3 length: 15 residues. J was trimmed by 6 bases and V by 5 bases; bases with no gene match: 6. CDR1 and CDR2 from the germline V gene are SEHNR and FQNEAQ (reference sequence). CDR3 coding DNA: TGTGCCAGCAGCGAGGGACAGGGGAGGCCCGGGGAGCTGTTTTTT. Translating gives CASSEGQGRPGELFF.

This clonotype was seen once. V gene TRBV29-1 combines with J gene TRBJ1-4, with a weak D call TRBD1 (5 bases). The CDR3 is 14 residues long. CDR1 is SQVTM and CDR2 is ANQGSEA in the germline V gene. The germline V and J ends were trimmed by 8 bases and 4 bases, with 17 bases remaining between them. In nucleotides, the CDR3 is TGCAGCAGTCCGAGAGGGCAGGGTAATGAAAAACTGTTTTTT. Amino acids: CSSPRGQGNEKLFF. The full variable domain, its missing parts supplied by reference TRBV29-1 and TRBJ1-4, is SAVISQKPSRDICQRGTSLTIQCQVDSQVTMMFWYRQQPGQSLTLIATANQGSEATYESGFVIDKFPISRPNLTFSTLTVSNMSPEDSSIYLCSSPRGQGNEKLFFGSGTQLSVL.

The CDR3 here is CASSVGINTEAFF. For the CDR3, the DNA is TGTGCCAGCAGCGTAGGGATAAACACTGAAGCTTTCTTT. The chain uses TRBV9 and TRBJ1-1, with no clear D. The V and J ends lost 0 bases and 2 bases respectively, with 5 bases between them. Germline CDR1 SGDLS, CDR2 YYNGEE. There are 13 residues in the CDR3.

This clonotype has at least ten counts. V is TRBV2 and J is TRBJ1-5; 7 bases match TRBD1. The CDR3 is made up of 15 amino acids. CDR1 and CDR2 (germline): SNHLY, FYNNEI. J was trimmed by 2 bases and V by 7 bases; bases with no gene match: 8. CDR3 coding DNA: TGTGCCAGCAACCCTGACAGGGTTGGCAATCAGCCCCAGCATTTT. It encodes CASNPDRVGNQPQHF.

The V and J genes are TRBV11-1 and TRBJ2-7, with a possible D match to TRBD2 (5 bases). V gave up 8 bases and J gave up 7 bases, with 18 bases separating them. CDR3 length: 13 residues. Germline V gives CDR1 SGHAT, CDR2 FQDESV (reference sequence). CDR3 in amino acids: CASSLGLGEEQYF. The CDR3 coding sequence is TGTGCCAGCTCACTTGGATTGGGAGAAGAGCAGTACTTC.

This clonotype was detected many times. This chain uses TRBV29-1 with TRBJ2-6; D gene unclear. The CDR3 length is 12 residues. V lost 4 bases and J 4 bases, leaving 5 bases between the germline ends. Germline CDR1 and CDR2: SQVTM and ANQGSEA. The chain's CDR3 is CSVGLGANVLTF. In DNA, the CDR3 is TGCAGCGTTGGGCTAGGGGCCAACGTCCTGACTTTC.

There are a few counts of this clonotype. This chain connects TRBV9 to TRBJ2-5; the D gene is possibly TRBD1 (5 bases). Trimming removed 3 bases from V and 5 bases from J, with 14 bases in between. Germline V gives CDR1 SGDLS, CDR2 YYNGEE. The length of the CDR3 is 14 residues. The CDR3 reads CASSEAARVETQYF. The CDR3 DNA follows: TGTGCCAGCAGCGAAGCCGCCAGGGTGGAGACCCAGTACTTC. Combining the CDR3 with reference TRBV9 and TRBJ2-5 gives the whole variable domain DSGVTQTPKHLITATGQRVTLRCSPRSGDLSVYWYQQSLDQGLQFLIQYYNGEERAKGNILERFSAQQFPDLHSELNLSSLELGDSALYFCASSEAARVETQYFGPGTRLLVL.

A remark on this clonotype: Sequence at one end of the junction differs from germline and may be a read error. V is TRBV7-9 and J is TRBJ2-2; 11 nucleotides agree with TRBD1. CDR3 length: 16 amino acids. Germline CDR1 SEHNR, CDR2 FQNEAQ (reference sequence). CDR3 nucleotide sequence: TGTGCCAGCAGCGGGACGGGACAGGGGGACACCGGGGAGCCGTTTTTT. Its translation is CASSGTGQGDTGEPFF.